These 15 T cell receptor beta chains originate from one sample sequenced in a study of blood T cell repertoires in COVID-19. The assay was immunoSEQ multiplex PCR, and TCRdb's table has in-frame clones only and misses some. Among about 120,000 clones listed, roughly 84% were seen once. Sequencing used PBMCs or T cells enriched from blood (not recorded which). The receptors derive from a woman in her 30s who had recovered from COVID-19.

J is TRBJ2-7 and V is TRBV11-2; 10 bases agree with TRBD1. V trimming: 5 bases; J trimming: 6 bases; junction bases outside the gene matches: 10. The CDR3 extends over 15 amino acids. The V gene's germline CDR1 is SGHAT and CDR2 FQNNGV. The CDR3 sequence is CASSVWGGTGVEQYF. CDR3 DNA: TGTGCCAGCAGCGTGTGGGGCGGGACAGGGGTCGAGCAGTACTTC.

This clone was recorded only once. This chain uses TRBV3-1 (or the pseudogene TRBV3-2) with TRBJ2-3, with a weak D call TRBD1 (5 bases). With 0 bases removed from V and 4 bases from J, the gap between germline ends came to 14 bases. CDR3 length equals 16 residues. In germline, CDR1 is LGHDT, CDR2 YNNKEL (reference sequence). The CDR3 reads CASSQDLFRVSDTQYF. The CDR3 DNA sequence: TGTGCCAGCAGCCAAGATCTTTTCAGGGTTTCAGATACGCAGTATTTT.

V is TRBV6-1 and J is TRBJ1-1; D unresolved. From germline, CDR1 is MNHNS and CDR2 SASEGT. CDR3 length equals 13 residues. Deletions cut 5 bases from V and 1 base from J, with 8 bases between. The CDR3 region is CASSSGENTEAFF. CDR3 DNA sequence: TGTGCCAGCAGTTCCGGGGAGAACACTGAAGCTTTCTTT.

CDR3 sequence reads: CASGHSANLKKLFF. CDR3 sequence (DNA): TGTGCCAGCGGGCACAGTGCTAATCTGAAAAAACTGTTTTTT. The genes are TRBV28 and TRBJ1-4; no reliable D call. This CDR3 is 14 amino acids long. Trimming shortened V by 8 bases and J by 9 bases, and 19 bases separated the two germline ends. From germline, CDR1 is MDHEN and CDR2 SYDVKM.

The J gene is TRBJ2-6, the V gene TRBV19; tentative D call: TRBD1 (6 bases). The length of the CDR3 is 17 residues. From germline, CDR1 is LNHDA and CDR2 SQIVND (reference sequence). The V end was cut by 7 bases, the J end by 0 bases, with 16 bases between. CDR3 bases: TGTGCCAGTAAGGGTCCAGGGGACCACTCTGGGGCCAACGTCCTGACTTTC. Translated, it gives CASKGPGDHSGANVLTF.

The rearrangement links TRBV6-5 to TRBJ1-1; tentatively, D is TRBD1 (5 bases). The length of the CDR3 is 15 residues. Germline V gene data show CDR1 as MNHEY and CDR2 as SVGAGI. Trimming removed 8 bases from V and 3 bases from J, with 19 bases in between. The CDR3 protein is CASGPSWGRDTEAFF. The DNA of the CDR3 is TGTGCCAGCGGACCCAGTTGGGGCAGGGACACTGAAGCTTTCTTT.

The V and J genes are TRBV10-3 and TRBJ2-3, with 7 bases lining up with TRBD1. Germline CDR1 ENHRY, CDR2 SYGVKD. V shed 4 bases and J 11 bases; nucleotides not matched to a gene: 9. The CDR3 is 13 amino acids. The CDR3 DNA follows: TGTGCCATCAGTGCGGGCCCGGGACAGAGGCAGTATTTT. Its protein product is CAISAGPGQRQYF.

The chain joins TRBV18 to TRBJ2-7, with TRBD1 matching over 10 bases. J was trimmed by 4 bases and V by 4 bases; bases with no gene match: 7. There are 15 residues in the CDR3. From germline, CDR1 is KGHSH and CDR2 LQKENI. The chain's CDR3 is CASSQRGQGIYEQYF. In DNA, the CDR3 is TGTGCCAGCTCACAGAGGGGACAGGGGATTTACGAGCAGTACTTC.

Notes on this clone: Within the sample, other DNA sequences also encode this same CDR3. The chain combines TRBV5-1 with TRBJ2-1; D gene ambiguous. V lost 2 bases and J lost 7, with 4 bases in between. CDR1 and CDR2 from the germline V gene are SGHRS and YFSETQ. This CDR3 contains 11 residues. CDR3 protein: CASSFGNEQFF. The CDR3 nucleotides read TGCGCCAGCAGCTTCGGGAATGAGCAGTTCTTC.

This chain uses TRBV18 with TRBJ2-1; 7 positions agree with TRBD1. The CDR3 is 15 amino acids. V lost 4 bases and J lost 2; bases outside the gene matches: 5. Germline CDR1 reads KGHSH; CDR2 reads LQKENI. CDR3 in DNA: TGTGCCAGCTCACTGTCCCAGGGGGCCTACAATGAGCAGTTCTTC. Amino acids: CASSLSQGAYNEQFF. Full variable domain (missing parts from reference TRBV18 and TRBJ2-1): NAGVMQNPRHLVRRRGQEARLRCSPMKGHSHVYWYRQLPEEGLKFMVYLQKENIIDESGMPKERFSAEFPKEGPSILRIQQVVRGDSAAYFCASSLSQGAYNEQFFGPGTRLTVL.

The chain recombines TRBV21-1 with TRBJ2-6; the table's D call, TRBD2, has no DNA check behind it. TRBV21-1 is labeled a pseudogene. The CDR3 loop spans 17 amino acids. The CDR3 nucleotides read TGTGCCAGCAGCAGCCTGGGACTCCAGTCTGGGGCCAACGTCCTGACTTTC. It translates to CASSSLGLQSGANVLTF.

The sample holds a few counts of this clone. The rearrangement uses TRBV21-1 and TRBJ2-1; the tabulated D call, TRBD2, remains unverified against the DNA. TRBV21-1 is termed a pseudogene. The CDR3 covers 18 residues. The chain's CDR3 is CASSPPAGGRPGGDEQFF. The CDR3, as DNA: TGTGCCAGCAGCCCCCCGGCAGGGGGGAGACCGGGAGGGGATGAGCAGTTCTTC.

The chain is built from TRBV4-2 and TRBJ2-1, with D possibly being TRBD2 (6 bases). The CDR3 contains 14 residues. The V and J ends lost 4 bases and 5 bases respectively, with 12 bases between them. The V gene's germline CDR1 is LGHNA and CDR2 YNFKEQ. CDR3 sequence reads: CASSPWDFNNEQFF. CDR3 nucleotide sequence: TGTGCCAGCAGCCCTTGGGACTTCAACAATGAGCAGTTCTTC.

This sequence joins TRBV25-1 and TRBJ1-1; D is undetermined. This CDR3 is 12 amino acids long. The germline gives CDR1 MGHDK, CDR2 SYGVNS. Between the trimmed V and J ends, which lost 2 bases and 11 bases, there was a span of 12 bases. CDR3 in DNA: TGTGCCAGCAGTGAAAGAGGGTCAAGGGCTTTCTTT. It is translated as CASSERGSRAFF.

The CDR3 DNA is TGTGCCAGCAGCCGCGGGACCGAACATGGCTACACCTTC. Residues: CASSRGTEHGYTF. The J gene is TRBJ1-2, the V gene TRBV7-9; tentatively, D is TRBD1 (5 bases). Germline CDR1 is SEHNR and CDR2 is FQNEAQ (reference sequence). Deletions cut 5 bases from V and 6 bases from J, with 13 bases between. The CDR3 is 13 amino acids.